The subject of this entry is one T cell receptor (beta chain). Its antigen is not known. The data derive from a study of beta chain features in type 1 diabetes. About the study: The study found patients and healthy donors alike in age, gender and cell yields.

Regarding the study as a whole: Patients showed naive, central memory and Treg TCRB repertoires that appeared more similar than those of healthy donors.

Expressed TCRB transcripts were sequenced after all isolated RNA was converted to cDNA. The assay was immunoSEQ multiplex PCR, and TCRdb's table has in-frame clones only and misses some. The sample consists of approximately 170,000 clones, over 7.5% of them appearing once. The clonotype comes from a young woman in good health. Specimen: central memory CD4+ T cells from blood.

CDR3 in DNA: TGCGCCAGCAGCCAAAAAGGAGTGCGACTAGCGGGGCCCGCTGGGGACACCGGGGAGCTGTTTTTT. Translating gives CASSQKGVRLAGPAGDTGELFF. The V call is TRBV4-1, the J call TRBJ2-2; 11 bases align to TRBD2. The CDR3 extends over 22 amino acids. Trimming at V came to 2 bases and at J to 3 bases, leaving 20 bases not matched to a gene. Germline V CDR1 and CDR2: MGHRA, YSYEKL.